This TCR beta chain came from a study of cytomegalovirus exposure and HLA in healthy donors. As for the study in general: An earlier analysis identified more than 90 million unique TCR beta sequences in about 180 million T cells. Study results and caveats: Judged likely to be a sequencing artifact was a cluster of highly shared sequence variants. A later analysis by the authors found several of the most significant clusters apparently linked to common viral pathogens.

Germline CDR1 is MGHRA and CDR2 is YSYEKL. There are 16 residues in the CDR3. V shed 0 bases and J shed 4 bases, with 15 bases lying between them. Though probably carrying unrecorded immune exposures, donors were nominally healthy at sampling. It was with 60 Vbeta and 13 Jbeta primers that the PCR ran. Generated by immunoSEQ multiplex PCR, the TCRdb table keeps only in-frame clones and is missing some. The sample lists hundreds of thousands of clones; approximately 80% were seen once. Points on this clone: As yet, its antigen is unknown.

The sequence was collected from a male donor in good health and CMV-seronegative. Specimen: PBMCs. This chain links TRBV4-1 with TRBJ1-2; the D gene is possibly TRBD1 (5 bases). CDR3 nucleotide sequence: TGCGCCAGCAGCCAAGATCGGACCAGGGAGGGCTATGGCTACACCTTC. Protein: CASSQDRTREGYGYTF.